These 21 T cell receptor beta chains came from one sample sequenced in a study of siplizumab effects on memory and regulatory T cells. The repertoire was sequenced with immunoSEQ multiplex PCR; TCRdb's copy has only in-frame clones and lacks some. The sample lists about 100,000 clones, around 95% occurring once. Sequencing was carried out using Tregs sorted from blood. The receptors were sampled from a human donor in good health.

This rearrangement joins TRBV28 to TRBJ2-7; D gene ambiguous. The CDR3 runs to 12 residues. V dropped 3 bases and J dropped 4 bases, with 7 bases sitting between them. Germline V CDR1 and CDR2: MDHEN, SYDVKM. The CDR3 protein is CASSFRRYEQYF. The CDR3 DNA reads as TGTGCCAGCAGTTTCCGGCGGTACGAGCAGTACTTC.

The V and J genes are TRBV15 and TRBJ2-1; 10 bases align to TRBD1. After removal of 5 bases from V and 7 bases from J, the junction contained 5 bases not matched to a gene. This CDR3 has 14 amino acids. Germline lookup yields CDR1 LNHNV and CDR2 YYDKDF (reference sequence). The CDR3 is CATSLRQGANEQFF. CDR3 nucleotide sequence: TGTGCCACCAGCTTGCGACAGGGGGCGAATGAGCAGTTCTTC.

This clone occurred once. The chain joins TRBV13 to TRBJ2-1, with D tentatively TRBD1 (6 bases). Trimming stripped 2 bases from V and 2 bases from J, with 13 bases between. The CDR3 has 16 residues. CDR1 and CDR2 from the germline V gene are PRHDT and FYEKMQ (reference sequence). CDR3: CASSLRATGTYNEQFF. Written as DNA, the CDR3 is TGTGCCAGCAGCTTAAGGGCGACAGGAACCTACAATGAGCAGTTCTTC.

V is TRBV2 and J is TRBJ1-1; no clear D gene. This CDR3 is built from 13 residues. In germline, CDR1 is SNHLY, CDR2 FYNNEI. Trimming stripped 3 bases from V and 1 base from J, with 6 bases between. The CDR3 loop reads CASSDGRNTEAFF. The CDR3 nucleotides are TGTGCCAGCAGTGACGGGAGGAACACTGAAGCTTTCTTT.

V usage is TRBV28 and J usage is TRBJ2-3; D not certain. CDR3 length: 11 amino acids. Trimming pared 6 bases from V and 2 bases from J, leaving 3 bases between. Germline V lookup: CDR1 MDHEN, CDR2 SYDVKM. The CDR3 nucleotides are TGTGCCAGCAGATCCACAGATACGCAGTATTTT. It translates to CASRSTDTQYF.

This clone has a handful of counts. The sample has other DNA sequences that encode this CDR3 too. The CDR3 DNA sequence: TGTGCCAGTAGTATTGGGGGAAAGAATCAGCCCCAGCATTTT. Its protein is CASSIGGKNQPQHF. The chain combines TRBV19 with TRBJ1-5, with D possibly being TRBD1 (5 bases). This CDR3 has 14 amino acids. With 3 bases removed from V and 4 bases from J, the gap between germline ends came to 10 bases. Germline CDR1 LNHDA, CDR2 SQIVND (reference sequence).

The chain recombines TRBV18 with TRBJ1-1; D possibly corresponds to TRBD1 (5 bases). V was cut by 3 bases and J by 0 bases, with 17 bases left in between. The CDR3 has 17 residues. The germline V gene encodes CDR1 KGHSH and CDR2 LQKENI. This chain's CDR3 is CASSPGVWGLMNTEAFF. CDR3 nucleotide sequence: TGTGCCAGCTCACCTGGGGTTTGGGGACTTATGAACACTGAAGCTTTCTTT. Complete variable domain (other parts from reference TRBV18 and TRBJ1-1): NAGVMQNPRHLVRRRGQEARLRCSPMKGHSHVYWYRQLPEEGLKFMVYLQKENIIDESGMPKERFSAEFPKEGPSILRIQQVVRGDSAAYFCASSPGVWGLMNTEAFFGQGTRLTVV.

The rearrangement joins TRBV7-6 to TRBJ2-3, with 8 bases lining up with TRBD2. V lost 3 bases to trimming and J lost 4 bases; unmatched junction nucleotides: 6. This CDR3 has 15 amino acids. Looked up from germline, CDR1 is SGHVS and CDR2 is FNYEAQ. The CDR3 coding sequence is TGTGCCAGCAGCTTTGGGGGACTAGAATCAGATACGCAGTATTTT. Residues: CASSFGGLESDTQYF.

The V and J genes are TRBV5-1 and TRBJ1-2; 8 bases line up with TRBD1. Germline trimming cut 4 bases from V and 2 bases from J; bases unmatched to any gene: 7. The CDR3 has 15 amino acids. Per the germline V gene, CDR1 is SGHRS and CDR2 is YFSETQ. DNA of the CDR3: TGCGCCAGCAGCGGAGACAGGGGAAAGAACTATGGCTACACCTTC. Translated: CASSGDRGKNYGYTF.

The V gene is TRBV5-1, the J gene TRBJ1-2, with D unresolved. CDR3 length: 19 amino acids. Trimming removed 0 bases at V and 1 base at J, with 22 bases between. Germline CDR1 and CDR2: SGHRS and YFSETQ. CDR3 sequence reads: CASSLVSPVHGGVNYGYTF. DNA of the CDR3: TGCGCCAGCAGCTTGGTAAGTCCCGTCCACGGAGGAGTTAACTATGGCTACACCTTC.

This clone was seen only once. The rearrangement uses TRBV4-1 and TRBJ2-1; D gene unclear. Germline V lookup: CDR1 MGHRA, CDR2 YSYEKL. The CDR3 is made up of 16 amino acids. V was pared by 1 base and J by 6 bases, with 16 bases between. The CDR3 sequence is CASSQGVQAPFNEQFF. The CDR3 DNA is TGCGCCAGCAGCCAAGGGGTCCAGGCTCCTTTCAATGAGCAGTTCTTC.

CDR3 loop: CASFESGRYEQYF. The CDR3 coding sequence is TGTGCCAGCTTTGAGAGCGGGAGATACGAGCAGTACTTC. V gene TRBV28 combines with J gene TRBJ2-7, with TRBD2 matching over 8 bases. V was clipped by 8 bases and J by 4 bases; unmatched bases: 7. Germline assignment: CDR1 MDHEN and CDR2 SYDVKM. The CDR3 totals 13 residues. The whole variable domain, filled in from reference TRBV28 and TRBJ2-7, reads DVKVTQSSRYLVKRTGEKVFLECVQDMDHENMFWYRQDPGLGLRLIYFSYDVKMKEKGDIPEGYSVSREKKERFSLILESASTNQTSMYLCASFESGRYEQYFGPGTRLTVT.

The chain links TRBV5-1 to TRBJ2-1; 7 nucleotides agree with TRBD2. Germline CDR1 SGHRS, CDR2 YFSETQ. CDR3 length: 15 residues. V trimming: 0 bases; J trimming: 7 bases; junction bases outside the gene matches: 7. Written as DNA, the CDR3 is TGCGCCAGCAGCTTGGAAGGCGGGAGTTTTAATGAGCAGTTCTTC. The encoded protein is CASSLEGGSFNEQFF.

This rearrangement joins TRBV27 to TRBJ2-3; no clear D gene. The V gene's germline CDR1 is MNHEY and CDR2 SMNVEV (reference sequence). This CDR3 contains 13 residues. Between the trimmed V and J ends, which lost 9 bases and 3 bases, there was a span of 13 bases. The CDR3 is CASPGQGTDTQYF. The CDR3 DNA sequence: TGTGCCAGTCCGGGCCAAGGGACAGATACGCAGTATTTT.

This clone was seen once. The chain combines TRBV14 with TRBJ2-1, with 14 positions matching TRBD2. Per the germline V gene, CDR1 is SGHDN and CDR2 is FVKESK. V was pared by 4 bases and J by 6 bases, with 2 bases of the junction left unmatched. This CDR3 contains 15 residues. CDR3 loop: CASSRTSGGSNEQFF. In DNA, the CDR3 is TGTGCCAGCAGCCGGACTAGCGGGGGGTCCAATGAGCAGTTCTTC.

This sequence joins TRBV19 and TRBJ2-2; D uncertain. Germline CDR1 LNHDA, CDR2 SQIVND (reference sequence). V was trimmed by 11 bases and J by 5 bases, leaving 18 bases between them. This CDR3 is built from 14 residues. The CDR3 loop reads CASRNRDPTGELFF. For the CDR3, the DNA is TGTGCCTCGAGGAACAGAGACCCGACCGGGGAGCTGTTTTTT.

The rearrangement joins TRBV11-2 to TRBJ2-7; a weak D match, TRBD2 (6 bases). This CDR3 comprises 15 residues. Germline V gene lookup returns CDR1 SGHAT and CDR2 FQNNGV. V lost 2 bases to trimming and J lost 0 bases, with 11 bases between them. The CDR3 DNA reads TGTGCCAGCAGCTTAATGGGGAGGAGCTCCTACGAGCAGTACTTC. Translation: CASSLMGRSSYEQYF.

The J gene is TRBJ1-6, the V gene TRBV30, with TRBD1 matching 8 bases. CDR3 length: 15 amino acids. Germline V lookup: CDR1 GTSNPN, CDR2 SVGIG (reference sequence). V dropped 8 bases and J dropped 9; count of bases not matched to a gene: 15. CDR3: CAGQRTGRNGSPLHF. In nucleotides, the CDR3 is TGTGCCGGACAACGGACAGGGCGAAACGGTTCACCCCTCCACTTT.

The chain carries TRBV6-5 and TRBJ2-2; 10 positions agree with TRBD2. Trimming took 8 bases from V and 5 from J; bases not matched to a gene: 5. The CDR3 contains 14 residues. Germline values: CDR1 MNHEY, CDR2 SVGAGI. This chain's CDR3 is CASRMTSGTGELFF. CDR3 in DNA: TGTGCCAGCCGCATGACTAGCGGGACCGGGGAGCTGTTTTTT.

J is TRBJ2-2 and V is TRBV9; 8 bases are a match to TRBD2. Germline V gene data show CDR1 as SGDLS and CDR2 as YYNGEE. CDR3 length: 15 residues. With V trimmed by 1 base and J by 4 bases, 3 bases remained unmatched. In DNA form, the CDR3 reads TGTGCCAGCAGCGTATTAACTAGCGGCACCGGGGAGCTGTTTTTT. Amino acids: CASSVLTSGTGELFF.

The rearrangement uses TRBV30 and TRBJ1-6; D is undetermined. Trimming cost V 1 base and J 9 bases, with 10 bases left between them. Germline V gene sequence: CDR1 GTSNPN, CDR2 SVGIG (reference sequence). The CDR3 is 13 amino acids. CDR3 residues: CAWSESLSSPLHF. CDR3 nucleotide sequence: TGTGCCTGGAGTGAAAGCTTGAGTTCACCCCTCCACTTT.